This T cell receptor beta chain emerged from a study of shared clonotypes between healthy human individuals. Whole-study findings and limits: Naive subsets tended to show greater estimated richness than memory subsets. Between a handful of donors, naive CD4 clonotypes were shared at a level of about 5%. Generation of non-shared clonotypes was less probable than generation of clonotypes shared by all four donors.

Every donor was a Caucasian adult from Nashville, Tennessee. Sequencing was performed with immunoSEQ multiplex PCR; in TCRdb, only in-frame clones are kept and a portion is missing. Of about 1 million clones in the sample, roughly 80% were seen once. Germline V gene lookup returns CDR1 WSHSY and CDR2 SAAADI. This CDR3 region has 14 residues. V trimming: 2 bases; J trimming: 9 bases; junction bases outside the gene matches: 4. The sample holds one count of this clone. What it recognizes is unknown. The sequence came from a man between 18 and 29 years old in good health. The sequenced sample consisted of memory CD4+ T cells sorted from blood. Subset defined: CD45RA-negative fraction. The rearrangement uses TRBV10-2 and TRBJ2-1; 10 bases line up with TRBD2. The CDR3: CASSEPSGRLEQFF. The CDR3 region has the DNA TGCGCCAGCAGTGAGCCTAGCGGGAGACTTGAGCAGTTCTTC.